This TCR beta chain comes out of a study of blood T cell repertoires in COVID-19. On the study more broadly: PBMCs, B-cell-depleted T cells, or T cells provided the cDNA or gDNA that made up the material.

A remark on this clone: A junction boundary mismatches the germline segment, possibly from a read error.

This CDR3 is built from 13 residues. The germline V gene encodes CDR1 SGHVS and CDR2 FNYEAQ. Exposed participants encountered a COVID-19 case during the 2 weeks preceding study entry. Under the authors' procedure: Researchers report that nucleated cell counts were estimated from reference gene primer amplification. Sequencing used immunoSEQ multiplex PCR; TCRdb keeps in-frame clones, though not all of them. The DNA was the basis for D and trimming; V, J and clone size are from that table. The sample yields roughly 230,000 clones, 85% seen once. The source material was PBMCs or T cells enriched from blood (not recorded which). This clonotype was sampled from a woman between 45 and 65 years old who had been exposed to COVID-19. J is TRBJ1-3 and V is TRBV7-6; 9 positions match TRBD1. Here the CDR3 reads CASSLGQGSTIYF. CDR3 DNA sequence: TGTGCCAGCAGCCTGGGACAGGGAAGCACCATATATTTT.